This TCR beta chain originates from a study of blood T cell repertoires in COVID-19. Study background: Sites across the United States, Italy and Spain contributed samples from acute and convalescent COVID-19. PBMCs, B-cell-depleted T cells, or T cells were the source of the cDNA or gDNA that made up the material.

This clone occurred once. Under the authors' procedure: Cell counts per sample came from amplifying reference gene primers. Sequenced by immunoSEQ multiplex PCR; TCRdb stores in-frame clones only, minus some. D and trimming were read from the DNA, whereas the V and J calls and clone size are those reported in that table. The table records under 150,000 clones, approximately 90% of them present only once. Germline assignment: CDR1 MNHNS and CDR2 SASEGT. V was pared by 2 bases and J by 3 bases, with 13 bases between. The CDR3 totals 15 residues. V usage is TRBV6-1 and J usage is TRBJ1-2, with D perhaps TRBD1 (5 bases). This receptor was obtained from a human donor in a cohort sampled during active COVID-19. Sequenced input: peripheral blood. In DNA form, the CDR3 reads TGTGCCAGCAGTGAATTGATCCAGGGCCACTATGGCTACACCTTC. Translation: CASSELIQGHYGYTF.